Below, one T cell receptor beta chain is given with its context. This sample was included in a study of molecular identifiers for immune sequencing clone quantification. TCRdb reprocessed the PCR reads with MiXCR, giving one entry per CDR3 protein. The profile shows about 630,000 distinct CDR3 sequences, around 25% of them singletons. Trimming removed 7 bases at V and 6 bases at J, with 18 bases between. CDR3 length equals 15 residues. Germline V CDR1 and CDR2: MNHEY, SVGEGT. The rearrangement joins TRBV6-2 or TRBV6-3 to TRBJ2-2; D is unresolved. The TCR comes from a human donor in good health. Some libraries in this study had Jurkat cell RNA spiked in. Input material: naive CD8+ T cells from blood, with Jurkat cell RNA spiked in. The subset denotes: FACS-sorted CD8+CD4-CCR7+CD45RA+ naive T cells. The CDR3: CASIELPYPAGELFF. The CDR3 bases are TGTGCCAGCATCGAGCTCCCCTACCCTGCCGGGGAGCTGTTTTTT.